The rows below give T cell receptor beta chains drawn from one sample of a study of blood T cell repertoires in COVID-19. Generated by immunoSEQ multiplex PCR, the TCRdb table keeps only in-frame clones and is missing some. Here the sample spans roughly 300,000 clones, roughly 90% being singletons. Sequenced: PBMCs or T cells enriched from blood (not recorded which). The receptors stem from a woman aged 25 to 45 who had recovered from COVID-19. Both conserved end residues are part of each CDR3. D genes are given only for firm matches.

v_call: TRBV11-2; cdr3_length: 18; d_call: TRBD2; j_call: TRBJ2-3; cdr3_aa: CASSYPPREVGGLYTQYF; cdr3_nt: TGTGCCAGCAGCTACCCCCCGCGGGAGGTGGGGGGGCTGTATACGCAGTATTTT
v_call: TRBV5-1; cdr3_length: 16; d_call: TRBD2; j_call: TRBJ2-1; cdr3_aa: CASSWTSGKTYNEQFF; cdr3_nt: TGCGCCAGCAGCTGGACTAGCGGGAAGACCTACAATGAGCAGTTCTTC
v_call: TRBV28; cdr3_length: 16; d_call: .; j_call: TRBJ2-1; cdr3_aa: CASGRVSVSSYNEQFF; cdr3_nt: TGTGCCAGCGGCCGGGTTTCCGTCAGCTCCTACAATGAGCAGTTCTTC
v_call: TRBV30; cdr3_length: 13; d_call: .; j_call: TRBJ1-4; cdr3_aa: CAWSPTQGEKLFF; cdr3_nt: TGTGCCTGGAGTCCCACTCAGGGTGAAAAACTGTTTTTT
v_call: TRBV5-6; cdr3_length: 13; d_call: .; j_call: TRBJ2-7; cdr3_aa: CASSLGQVYEQYF; cdr3_nt: TGTGCCAGCAGCTTGGGACAGGTCTACGAGCAGTACTTC
v_call: TRBV5-1; cdr3_length: 16; d_call: TRBD1; j_call: TRBJ2-3; cdr3_aa: CASSLRDRGREDTQYF; cdr3_nt: TGCGCCAGCAGCCTCCGGGACAGGGGGCGCGAAGATACGCAGTATTTT
v_call: TRBV6-1; cdr3_length: 14; d_call: .; j_call: TRBJ1-4; cdr3_aa: CASSEQGRDEKLFF; cdr3_nt: TGTGCCAGCAGTGAGCAGGGTAGAGATGAAAAACTGTTTTTT
v_call: TRBV6-1; cdr3_length: 16; d_call: TRBD2; j_call: TRBJ2-3; cdr3_aa: CASSGHLAGNTDTQYF; cdr3_nt: TGTGCCAGCAGTGGACACCTAGCGGGAAACACAGATACGCAGTATTTT
v_call: TRBV5-1; cdr3_length: 20; d_call: TRBD1; j_call: TRBJ2-1; cdr3_aa: CASSLVRQGADKSSYNEQFF; cdr3_nt: TGCGCCAGCAGCTTGGTCAGGCAGGGGGCCGATAAGAGCTCCTACAATGAGCAGTTCTTC
v_call: TRBV10-3; cdr3_length: 16; d_call: TRBD2; j_call: TRBJ2-1; cdr3_aa: CAISQLAGGPVNEQFF; cdr3_nt: TGTGCCATCAGTCAGTTAGCGGGAGGGCCGGTGAATGAGCAGTTCTTC
v_call: TRBV6-2/TRBV6-3; cdr3_length: 13; d_call: .; j_call: TRBJ2-7; cdr3_aa: CASSYLRGAKQYF; cdr3_nt: TGTGCCAGCAGTTATCTCCGGGGGGCTAAGCAGTACTTC
v_call: TRBV9; cdr3_length: 14; d_call: TRBD1; j_call: TRBJ1-3; cdr3_aa: CASRGQGLGNTIYF; cdr3_nt: TGTGCCAGCAGGGGACAGGGGCTTGGAAACACCATATATTTT
v_call: TRBV19; cdr3_length: 14; d_call: .; j_call: TRBJ2-7; cdr3_aa: CASSPRDNTYEQYF; cdr3_nt: TGTGCCAGTAGTCCCCGGGACAATACCTACGAGCAGTACTTC
v_call: TRBV10-3; cdr3_length: 16; d_call: .; j_call: TRBJ2-3; cdr3_aa: CAISDSYSGSTDTQYF; cdr3_nt: TGTGCCATCAGTGATAGTTACAGCGGGAGCACAGATACGCAGTATTTT